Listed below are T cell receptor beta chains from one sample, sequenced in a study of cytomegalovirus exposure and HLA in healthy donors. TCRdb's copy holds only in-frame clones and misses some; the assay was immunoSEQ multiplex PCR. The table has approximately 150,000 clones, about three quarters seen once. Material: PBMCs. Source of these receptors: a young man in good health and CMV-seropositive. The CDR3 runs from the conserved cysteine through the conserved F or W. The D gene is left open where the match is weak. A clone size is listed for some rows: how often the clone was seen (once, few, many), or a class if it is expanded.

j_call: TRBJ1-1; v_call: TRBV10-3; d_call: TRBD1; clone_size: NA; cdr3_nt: TGTGCCATCACCCGGACAGGGGGTAAAGACACTGAAGCTTTCTTT; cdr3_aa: CAITRTGGKDTEAFF
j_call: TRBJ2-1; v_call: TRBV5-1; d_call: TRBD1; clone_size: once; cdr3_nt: TGCGCCAGCAGCTTGGGACAGGGGACCTACAATGAGCAGTTCTTC; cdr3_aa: CASSLGQGTYNEQFF
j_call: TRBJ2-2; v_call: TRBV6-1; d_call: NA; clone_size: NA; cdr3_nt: TGTGCCAGCAGTCTAGGCGCGAACACCGGGGAGCTGTTTTTT; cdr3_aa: CASSLGANTGELFF
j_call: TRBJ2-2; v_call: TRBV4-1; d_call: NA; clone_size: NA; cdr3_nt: TGCGCCAGCAGCCCACTCAACACCGGGGAGCTGTTTTTT; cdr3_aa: CASSPLNTGELFF
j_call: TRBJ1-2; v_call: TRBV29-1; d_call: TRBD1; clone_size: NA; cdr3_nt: TGCAGCGTTATTCGCTCAGGGGGCGTTGATGGCTACACCTTC; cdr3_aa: CSVIRSGGVDGYTF
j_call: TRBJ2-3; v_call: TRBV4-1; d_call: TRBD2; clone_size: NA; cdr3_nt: TGCGCCAGCAGCCAAGAAAAGCGGGGGAGCACAGATACGCAGTATTTT; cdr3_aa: CASSQEKRGSTDTQYF
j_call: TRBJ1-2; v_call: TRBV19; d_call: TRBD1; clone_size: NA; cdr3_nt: TGTGCCAGTAGTATTCCGGGACAGGGGGCCTATGGCTACACCTTC; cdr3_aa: CASSIPGQGAYGYTF
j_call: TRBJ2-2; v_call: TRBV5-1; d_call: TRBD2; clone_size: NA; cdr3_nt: TGCGCCAGCAGCTTGCAGCGGGGGGGCGACGGGGAGTTGTTTTTT; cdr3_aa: CASSLQRGGDGELFF
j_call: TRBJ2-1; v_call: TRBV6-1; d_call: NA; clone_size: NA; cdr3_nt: TGTGCCAGCAGTGAAGCGTCACTATTACAGTTCTTC; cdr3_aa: CASSEASLLQFF
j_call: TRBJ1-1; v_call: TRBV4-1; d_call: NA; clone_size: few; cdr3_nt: TGCGCCAGCAGCCAAGTACAGGATGGGTGGGCTTTCTTT; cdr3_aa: CASSQVQDGWAFF
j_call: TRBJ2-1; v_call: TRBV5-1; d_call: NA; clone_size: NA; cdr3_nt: TGCGCCAGCAGCTTGGTGGGTTCGGGTCCCTCCGGTGAGCAGTTCTTC; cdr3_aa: CASSLVGSGPSGEQFF
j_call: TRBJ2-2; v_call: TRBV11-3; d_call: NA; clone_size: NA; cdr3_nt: TGTGCCAGCAGCTCGGGACAGAACACCGGGGAGCTGTTTTTT; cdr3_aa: CASSSGQNTGELFF
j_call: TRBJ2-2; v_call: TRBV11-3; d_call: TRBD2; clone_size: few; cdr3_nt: TGTGCCAGCAGCTTAGCTGGGCTAGCGGGTGGCGGGGAGCTGTTTTTT; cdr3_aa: CASSLAGLAGGGELFF
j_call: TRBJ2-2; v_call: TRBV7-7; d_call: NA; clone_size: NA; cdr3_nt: TGTGCTAGCAGCCCACCCGACGGGGAAAACACCGGGGAGCTGTTTTTT; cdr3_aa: CASSPPDGENTGELFF
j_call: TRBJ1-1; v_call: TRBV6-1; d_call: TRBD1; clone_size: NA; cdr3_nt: TGTGCCAGCAGTGAAGCCCATCCCGGGACAGCCACTGAAGCTTTCTTT; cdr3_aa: CASSEAHPGTATEAFF
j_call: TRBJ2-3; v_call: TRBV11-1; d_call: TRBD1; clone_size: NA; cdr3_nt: TGTGCCAGCAGCTCCAGGACAGGGCTTTACACAGATACGCAGTATTTT; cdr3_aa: CASSSRTGLYTDTQYF
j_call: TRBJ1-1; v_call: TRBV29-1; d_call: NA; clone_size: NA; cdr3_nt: TGCAGCGTTGTAGGACAGTTGAACACTGAAGCTTTCTTT; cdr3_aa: CSVVGQLNTEAFF
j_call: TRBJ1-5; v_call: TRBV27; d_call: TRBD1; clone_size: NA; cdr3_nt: TGTGCCAGCAGTTTACAGGGGGCAGAACAGCCCCAGCATTTT; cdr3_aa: CASSLQGAEQPQHF
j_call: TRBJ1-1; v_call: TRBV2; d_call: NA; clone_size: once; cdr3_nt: TGTGCCAGCAGTGATATCTCGGGGAACACTGAAGCTTTCTTT; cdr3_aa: CASSDISGNTEAFF
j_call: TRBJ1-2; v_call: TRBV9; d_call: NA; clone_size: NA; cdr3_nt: TGTGCCAGCAGCGAGCAGCGCCATGGCTACACCTTC; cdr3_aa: CASSEQRHGYTF
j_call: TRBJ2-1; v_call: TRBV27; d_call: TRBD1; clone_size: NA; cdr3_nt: TGTGCCAGCAGTCCTAGGACAGGGTATCACAATGAGCAGTTCTTC; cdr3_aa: CASSPRTGYHNEQFF
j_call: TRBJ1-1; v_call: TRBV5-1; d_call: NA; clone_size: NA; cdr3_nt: TGCGCCAGCAGCTTGGACAGCTTGAACACTGAAGCTTTCTTT; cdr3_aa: CASSLDSLNTEAFF
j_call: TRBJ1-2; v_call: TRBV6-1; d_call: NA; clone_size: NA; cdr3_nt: TGTGCCGTGGCCCGGCCGACGGGCTATGGCTACACCTTC; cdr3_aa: CAVARPTGYGYTF
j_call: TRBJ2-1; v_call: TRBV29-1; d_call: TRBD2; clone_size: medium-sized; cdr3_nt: TGCAGCGTTGACGACTTACTAGCGGGAGGTTCGACCAATGAGCAGTTCTTC; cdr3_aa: CSVDDLLAGGSTNEQFF
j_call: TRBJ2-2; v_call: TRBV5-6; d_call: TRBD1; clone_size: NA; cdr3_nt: TGTGCCAGCAGCTTGAATAGGGGGCTGAACACCGGGGAGCTGTTTTTT; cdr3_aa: CASSLNRGLNTGELFF
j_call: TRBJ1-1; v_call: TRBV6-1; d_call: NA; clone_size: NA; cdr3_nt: TGTGCCAGCAGGGGAGGGTTGGGTGAAGCTTTCTTT; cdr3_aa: CASRGGLGEAFF
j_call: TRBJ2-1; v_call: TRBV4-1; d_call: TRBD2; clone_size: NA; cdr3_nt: TGCGCCAGCAGCCAAGATTTGGCTAGCGGGGGCCTTTCGGCTGAGCAGTTCTTC; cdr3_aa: CASSQDLASGGLSAEQFF
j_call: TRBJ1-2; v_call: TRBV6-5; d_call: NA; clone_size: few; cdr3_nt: TGTGCCAGCAGTTACGTGGCAGGGGAAAACTATGGCTACACCTTC; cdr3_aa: CASSYVAGENYGYTF
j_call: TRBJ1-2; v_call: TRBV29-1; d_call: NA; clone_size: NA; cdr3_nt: TGCAGCGCCCCCTTAAAATCGCAGCGACAGAGGGGCTACACCTTC; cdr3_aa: CSAPLKSQRQRGYTF
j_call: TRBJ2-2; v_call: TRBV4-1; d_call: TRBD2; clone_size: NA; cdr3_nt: TGCGCCAGCAGCCATTCGACTAGCGGGGGCCGACACACCGGGGAGCTGTTTTTT; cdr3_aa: CASSHSTSGGRHTGELFF
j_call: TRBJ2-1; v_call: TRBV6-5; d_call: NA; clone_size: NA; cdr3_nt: TGTGCCAGCAGTCCAGGACAGAGCAATGAGCAGTTCTTC; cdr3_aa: CASSPGQSNEQFF
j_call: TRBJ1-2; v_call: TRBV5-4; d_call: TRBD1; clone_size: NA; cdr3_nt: TGTGCCAGCAGCTTCCAGGGGGGCAACTATGGCTACACCTTC; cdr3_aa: CASSFQGGNYGYTF
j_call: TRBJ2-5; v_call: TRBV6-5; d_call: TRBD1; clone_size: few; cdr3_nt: TGTGCCAGCAGTTACACGGGACAGGTCCAAGAGACCCAGTACTTC; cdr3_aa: CASSYTGQVQETQYF
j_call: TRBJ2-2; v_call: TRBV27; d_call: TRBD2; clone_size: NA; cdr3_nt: TGTGCCAGCAGTGCCGGGACTAGCGGAATCACCGGGGAGCTGTTTTTT; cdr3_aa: CASSAGTSGITGELFF
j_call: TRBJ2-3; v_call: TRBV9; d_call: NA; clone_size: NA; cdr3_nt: TGTGCCAGCAGCGTCAGCGGGAGCACAGATACGCAGTATTTT; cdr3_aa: CASSVSGSTDTQYF
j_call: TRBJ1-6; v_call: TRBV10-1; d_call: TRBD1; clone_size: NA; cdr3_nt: TGCGCCAGCAGTGAGGACAGGGGTAATTCACCCCTCCACTTT; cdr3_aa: CASSEDRGNSPLHF
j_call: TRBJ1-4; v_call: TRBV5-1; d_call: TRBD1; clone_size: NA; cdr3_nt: TGCGCCAGCCGGCTCGGGACAGGAAATGAAAAACTGTTTTTT; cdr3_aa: CASRLGTGNEKLFF
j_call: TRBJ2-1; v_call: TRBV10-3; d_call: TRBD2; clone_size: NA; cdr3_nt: TGTGCCATCAGTGACCAGACTAGCGGCCCAGGAAACAATGAGCAGTTCTTC; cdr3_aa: CAISDQTSGPGNNEQFF
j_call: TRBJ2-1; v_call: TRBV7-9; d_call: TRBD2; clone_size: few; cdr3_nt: TGTGCCAGCAGCCGGGGGGACCTAACCCTCTACAATGAGCAGTTCTTC; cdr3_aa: CASSRGDLTLYNEQFF
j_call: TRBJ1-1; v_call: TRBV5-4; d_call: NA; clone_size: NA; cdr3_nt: TGTGCCAGCACGGCGAGCGGGGGTAGGACTGAAGCTTTCTTT; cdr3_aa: CASTASGGRTEAFF
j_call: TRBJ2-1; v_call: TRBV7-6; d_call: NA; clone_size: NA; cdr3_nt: TGTGCCAGCAGCTCTTCCCCCATGAGAGGCAATGAGCAGTTCTTC; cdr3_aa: CASSSSPMRGNEQFF
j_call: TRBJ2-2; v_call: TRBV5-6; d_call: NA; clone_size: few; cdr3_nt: TGTGCCAGCAGCTTGGCACAGGGCTACGGCGGGGAGCTGTTTTTT; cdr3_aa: CASSLAQGYGGELFF
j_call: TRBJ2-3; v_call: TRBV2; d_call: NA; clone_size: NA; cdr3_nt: TGTGCCAGCAGTGAAGGAGGAGACTCGCAGTATTTT; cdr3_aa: CASSEGGDSQYF
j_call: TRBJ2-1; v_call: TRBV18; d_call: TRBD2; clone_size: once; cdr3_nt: TGTGCCAGCATGGGACTAGCAGGCAATGAGCAGTTCTTC; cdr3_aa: CASMGLAGNEQFF
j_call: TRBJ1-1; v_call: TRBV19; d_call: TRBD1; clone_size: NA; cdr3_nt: TGTGCCAGTACCCGGAACCGGGACAGGGACCCCGAAGCTTTCTTT; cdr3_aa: CASTRNRDRDPEAFF
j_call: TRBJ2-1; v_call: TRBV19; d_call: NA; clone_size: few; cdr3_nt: TGTGCCAGTAGTATAGACCGCAATGAGCAGTTCTTC; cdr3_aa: CASSIDRNEQFF
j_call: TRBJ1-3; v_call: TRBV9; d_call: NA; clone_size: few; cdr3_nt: TGTGCCAGCAGCGTAGGGGCGGGAGCCGATGGAAACACCATATATTTT; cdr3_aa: CASSVGAGADGNTIYF
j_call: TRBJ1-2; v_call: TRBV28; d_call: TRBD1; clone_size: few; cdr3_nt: TGTGCCAGCAGCAACCGACAGGGGTATGGCTACACCTTC; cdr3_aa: CASSNRQGYGYTF
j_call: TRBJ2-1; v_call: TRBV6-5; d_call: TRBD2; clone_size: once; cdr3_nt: TGTGCCAGCAGTTACTTGGGACTAGCGAGGGGTGAGCAGTTCTTC; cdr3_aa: CASSYLGLARGEQFF
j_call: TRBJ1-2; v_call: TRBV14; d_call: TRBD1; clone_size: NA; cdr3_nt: TGTGCCAGCAGCCAAAGACAGGGCATGGGCGTCTATGGCTACACCTTC; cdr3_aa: CASSQRQGMGVYGYTF
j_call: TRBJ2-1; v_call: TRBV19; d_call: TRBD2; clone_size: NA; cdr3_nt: TGTGCCAGTACCACGATTGGCGGGGGGCCCCCCGGCGAGCAGTTCTTC; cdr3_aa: CASTTIGGGPPGEQFF
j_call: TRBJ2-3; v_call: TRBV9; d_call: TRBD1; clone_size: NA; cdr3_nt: TGTGCCAGCAGCGTAGTGTCAGGGGGCCCAGATACGCAGTATTTT; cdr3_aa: CASSVVSGGPDTQYF
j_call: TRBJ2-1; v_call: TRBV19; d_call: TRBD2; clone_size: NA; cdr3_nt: TGTGCCAGTAAATCGGCCCCTGCGGGAGTCGTCTCTAATGAGCAGTTCTTC; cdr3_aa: CASKSAPAGVVSNEQFF
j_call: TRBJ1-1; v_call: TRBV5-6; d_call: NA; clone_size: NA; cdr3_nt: TGTGCCAGCAGCTTGGGGAGAGGCACTGAAGCTTTCTTT; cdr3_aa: CASSLGRGTEAFF
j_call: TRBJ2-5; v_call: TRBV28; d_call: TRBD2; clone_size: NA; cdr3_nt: TGTGCCAGCAGCCGACTAGCGGGGGTGGAGACCCAGTACTTC; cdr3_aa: CASSRLAGVETQYF